Given below is one T cell receptor (beta chain) in context. The protocol was immunoSEQ multiplex PCR, while the TCRdb copy is restricted to in-frame clones and leaves out a portion. The data hold 50,000 to 65,000 clones, with 91% observed a single time. The entry originates in a study of control samples from healthy donors and cancer patients. Between the trimmed V and J ends, which lost 0 bases and 4 bases, there was a span of 13 bases. CDR3 size: 16 residues. Germline CDR1 reads MGHRA; CDR2 reads YSYEKL. This chain joins TRBV4-1 and TRBJ2-1; possible D gene TRBD1, 5 bases. Specimen: PBMCs. The clonotype comes from a man aged 25-40 years with colorectal cancer. In DNA form, the CDR3 reads TGCGCCAGCAGCCAAGATCAGGGCGGAGTTTACAATGAGCAGTTCTTC. Residues: CASSQDQGGVYNEQFF.